The 27 T cell receptor beta chains below come from one sample, sequenced in a study of CD8 T cells in ankylosing spondylitis. Their antigen targets remain unknown. TCRdb re-analysed the 5' RACE reads in MiXCR, keeping a single row per CDR3 protein. The repertoire consists of roughly 440,000 distinct CDR3 sequences, with 15% to 20% occurring once and the leading ten covering approximately 0.97%. Overall study results and limits: What appeared characteristic of ankylosing spondylitis blood was a TCR beta motif of eight highly homologous variants.

Sequences were obtained from blood, either unsorted or a sorted T cell fraction (not recorded which). All receptors come from a male donor with ankylosing spondylitis.

The chain carries TRBV7-2 and TRBJ2-1; possibly TRBD2 for D (6 bases). The V and J ends lost 5 bases and 7 bases respectively, with 21 bases between them. The length of the CDR3 is 16 residues. The germline V gene encodes CDR1 SGHTA and CDR2 FQGNSA. The CDR3 DNA sequence: TGTGCCAGCAGCCCGCCAGGGCGCTCAGGGAGGAATGAGCAGTTCTTC. It encodes CASSPPGRSGRNEQFF.

This chain links TRBV5-1 with TRBJ1-6; D gene unclear. CDR1 is SGHRS and CDR2 is YFSETQ in the germline V gene. V lost 4 bases and J 14 bases, leaving 25 bases between the germline ends. The CDR3 consists of 16 residues. The CDR3 nucleotides read TGCGCCAGCAGCCTTGGCGTGGCCAGGTCGTCCGCGGCCCTCCACTTT. Protein: CASSLGVARSSAALHF.

The V call is TRBV29-1, the J call TRBJ1-1; D ambiguous. Germline CDR1 reads SQVTM; CDR2 reads ANQGSEA. Between the trimmed V and J ends, which lost 0 bases and 8 bases, there was a span of 13 bases. This CDR3 spans 13 amino acids. CDR3 nucleotide sequence: TGCAGCGTTGAAGACGACCGAAAGCCCGAAGCTTTCTTT. Translating gives CSVEDDRKPEAFF.

Concerning this clonotype itself: At one of its ends the junction is not consistent with the germline gene, which may arise from a read error. The chain uses TRBV20-1 and TRBJ2-3; D is unclear. Per germline, CDR1 DFQATT and CDR2 SNEGSKA (reference sequence). The CDR3 consists of 8 residues. CDR3 nucleotides: TGCAGTGCTTCCGGCTCGGGTTTT. Protein sequence: CSASGSGF.

V is TRBV7-2 and J is TRBJ2-3, with TRBD1 matching 7 bases. V lost 5 bases, J lost 0 bases, and 11 bases stayed unmatched. The CDR3 spans 17 residues. Germline values: CDR1 SGHTA, CDR2 FQGNSA. CDR3 bases: TGTGCCAGCAGCCGGACAGGAGAAGAGAATAGCACAGATACGCAGTATTTT. This translates into CASSRTGEENSTDTQYF. Full variable domain (rest looked up from reference TRBV7-2 and TRBJ2-3): GAGVSQSPSNKVTEKGKDVELRCDPISGHTALYWYRQSLGQGLEFLIYFQGNSAPDKSGLPSDRFSAERTGGSVSTLTIQRTQQEDSAVYLCASSRTGEENSTDTQYFGPGTRLTVL.

This clonotype was detected a few times. The gene calls are TRBV25-1 and TRBJ2-1; D possibly corresponds to TRBD2 (5 bases). The germline V and J ends were trimmed by 9 bases and 5 bases, with 14 bases remaining between them. The CDR3 consists of 13 residues. Germline V CDR1 and CDR2: MGHDK, SYGVNS. The CDR3 coding sequence is TGTGCCAGGCCCTCGCGGGTGGACAATGAGCAGTTCTTC. As protein: CARPSRVDNEQFF.

The sample holds a few counts of this clonotype. The genes are TRBV5-1 and TRBJ2-1; 13 bases fit TRBD2. Germline V gene data show CDR1 as SGHRS and CDR2 as YFSETQ. The CDR3 spans 14 residues. Trimming took 3 bases from V and 8 from J; bases not matched to a gene: 2. This CDR3 is CASSSGLAGDEQFF. The CDR3, as DNA: TGCGCCAGCAGCTCTGGACTAGCGGGAGATGAGCAGTTCTTC.

The chain couples TRBV11-3 to TRBJ1-2, with D possibly TRBD1 on 5 matching bases. This CDR3 spans 13 amino acids. V was cut by 5 bases and J by 8 bases, with 15 bases left in between. Germline loops: CDR1 SGHNT, CDR2 YENEEA. The CDR3 here is CASSPRGLGGYTF. DNA for the CDR3: TGTGCCAGCAGCCCTAGGGGCCTAGGGGGCTACACCTTC.

V is TRBV5-6 and J is TRBJ2-2, with D uncertain. The germline V and J ends were trimmed by 3 bases and 1 base, with 7 bases remaining between them. Germline V gene lookup returns CDR1 SGHDT and CDR2 YYEEEE. The CDR3 runs to 14 residues. This CDR3 reads CASSSDGNTGELFF. Here the CDR3 DNA reads TGTGCCAGCAGCTCGGACGGGAACACCGGGGAGCTGTTTTTT.

This clonotype was observed a handful of times. V usage is TRBV6-1 and J usage is TRBJ2-7, with 8 bases lining up with TRBD1. The junction had 9 bases not matched to a gene; V was cut back by 6 bases and J by 2 bases. Looked up from germline, CDR1 is MNHNS and CDR2 is SASEGT. This CDR3 region has 15 residues. The CDR3 DNA reads as TGTGCCAGCAGGGTTGGACAGGGAAGGGCCTACGAGCAGTACTTC. This translates into CASRVGQGRAYEQYF.

This clonotype was seen a handful of times. V usage is TRBV6-5 and J usage is TRBJ1-5, with TRBD1 matching over 9 bases. The CDR3 has 17 amino acids. Germline lookup yields CDR1 MNHEY and CDR2 SVGAGI. V lost 2 bases to trimming and J lost 6 bases; unmatched junction nucleotides: 11. CDR3 amino acids: CASSYNPPGQGAQPQHF. The CDR3 DNA reads TGTGCCAGCAGTTACAACCCCCCGGGACAGGGAGCTCAGCCCCAGCATTTT.

In this sample, this clonotype turned up many times. V is TRBV29-1 and J is TRBJ2-1, with TRBD1 identical over 7 bases. Germline lookup yields CDR1 SQVTM and CDR2 ANQGSEA. The CDR3 is 15 residues long. J was trimmed by 5 bases and V by 2 bases; bases with no gene match: 9. The CDR3 sequence: CSVERGGKFNNEQFF. CDR3 coding DNA: TGCAGCGTTGAAAGAGGGGGCAAGTTCAACAATGAGCAGTTCTTC.

The chain recombines TRBV18 with TRBJ2-3; a possible D gene is TRBD2 (5 bases). The germline V gene has CDR1 KGHSH and CDR2 LQKENI. The CDR3 sequence is 15 residues long. Trimming took off 3 bases at V and 0 bases at J, with 10 bases between the two ends. In DNA form, the CDR3 reads TGTGCCAGCTCACCGAGGCTAGCTAGCACAGATACGCAGTATTTT. Encoded protein: CASSPRLASTDTQYF. Full variable domain (rest looked up from reference TRBV18 and TRBJ2-3): NAGVMQNPRHLVRRRGQEARLRCSPMKGHSHVYWYRQLPEEGLKFMVYLQKENIIDESGMPKERFSAEFPKEGPSILRIQQVVRGDSAAYFCASSPRLASTDTQYFGPGTRLTVL.

Written as DNA, the CDR3 is TGCAGTGCTTACAAGACATCCCTAGAAGAGCAGTACTTC. This encodes CSAYKTSLEEQYF. This chain uses TRBV20-1 with TRBJ2-7; D uncertain. The CDR3 has 13 amino acids. Germline CDR1 DFQATT, CDR2 SNEGSKA (reference sequence). V was shortened by 5 bases and J by 7 bases, with 18 bases between the two germline ends.

Many counts were recorded for this clonotype. The chain couples TRBV12-3 or TRBV12-4 to TRBJ1-1, with 8 bases aligning to TRBD1. The trim removed 6 bases at V and 7 bases at J, leaving 7 bases unmatched. The CDR3 extends over 13 amino acids. The CDR3 nucleotides are TGTGCCAGCAGGGAATTGACAGGGGATGAAGCTTTCTTT. Translating it yields CASRELTGDEAFF.

There are many counts of this clonotype. This chain connects TRBV5-1 to TRBJ2-2; TRBD2 matches 10 bases. The CDR3 length is 16 residues. CDR1 and CDR2 from the germline V gene are SGHRS and YFSETQ. J gave up 3 bases and V 4 bases, and 6 bases lay outside the gene matches. CDR3 DNA: TGCGCCAGCAGCCCAGGACTAGCGGAAGACACCGGGGAGCTGTTTTTT. This encodes CASSPGLAEDTGELFF.

The rearrangement joins TRBV20-1 to TRBJ2-7; D may correspond to TRBD1 or TRBD2 (8 bases each). Germline lookup yields CDR1 DFQATT and CDR2 SNEGSKA (reference sequence). The germline V and J ends were trimmed by 5 bases and 6 bases, with 17 bases remaining between them. The CDR3 runs to 13 residues. Here the CDR3 DNA reads TGCAGTGCTGGACAGGGACTAGAGGGCGAGCAGTACTTC. It is translated as CSAGQGLEGEQYF.

This clonotype came up a few times. The J gene is TRBJ2-5, the V gene TRBV2; D is unresolved. Germline V gene data show CDR1 as SNHLY and CDR2 as FYNNEI. Deletions cut 5 bases from V and 1 base from J, with 11 bases between. The CDR3 consists of 14 residues. The CDR3 protein is CASSHYGPQETQYF. The CDR3 coding sequence is TGTGCCAGCAGTCACTACGGGCCCCAAGAGACCCAGTACTTC.

This clonotype was detected a few times. CDR3 region: CASTRSSGSTGELFF. In DNA form, the CDR3 reads TGTGCCAGCACCCGTTCGTCAGGATCCACCGGGGAGCTGTTTTTT. The rearrangement uses TRBV2 and TRBJ2-2, with unresolved D. Trimming removed 7 bases from V and 4 bases from J, with 16 bases in between. The CDR3 has 15 amino acids. The germline V gene encodes CDR1 SNHLY and CDR2 FYNNEI.

The chain uses TRBV28 and TRBJ2-3, with TRBD2 as a possible D gene (6 bases). Trimming took off 6 bases at V and 2 bases at J, with 18 bases between the two ends. Germline CDR1 is MDHEN and CDR2 is SYDVKM. CDR3 length: 16 residues. The CDR3 is CASSFHQGGSTDTQYF. The CDR3 bases are TGTGCCAGCAGCTTTCACCAGGGAGGCTCCACAGATACGCAGTATTTT.

The chain employs TRBV11-3 and TRBJ2-4; 7 bases fit TRBD2. CDR3 length equals 14 residues. Trimming took 5 bases from V and 8 from J; bases not matched to a gene: 9. CDR1 is SGHNT, CDR2 YENEEA, per germline. The CDR3 sequence: CASSQRGRVDIQYF. The CDR3, as DNA: TGTGCCAGCAGCCAGCGGGGCCGGGTGGACATTCAGTACTTC.

V and J are TRBV19 and TRBJ1-6, with D unresolved. Per germline, CDR1 LNHDA and CDR2 SQIVND (reference sequence). V shed 2 bases and J shed 0 bases, with 5 bases lying between them. CDR3 length: 15 amino acids. In DNA, the CDR3 is TGTGCCAGTAGTATAAAAGGCTCCTATAATTCACCCCTCCACTTT. Residues: CASSIKGSYNSPLHF.

This clonotype was detected ten times or more. V is TRBV7-3 and J is TRBJ2-1, with D maybe TRBD2 (5 bases). Germline CDR1 SGHTA, CDR2 FQGTGA. Deletions cut 2 bases from V and 2 bases from J, with 10 bases between. The CDR3 contains 15 residues. Here the CDR3 DNA reads TGTGCCAGCAGCTTACGGCTAGCCACCTACAATGAGCAGTTCTTC. Translating it yields CASSLRLATYNEQFF.

This clonotype was recorded a few times. The J gene is TRBJ2-1, the V gene TRBV19; 8 bases are a match to TRBD2. The CDR3 sequence is 14 residues long. Trimming at V came to 3 bases and at J to 7 bases, leaving 5 bases not matched to a gene. The germline CDR1 and CDR2 sequences are LNHDA and SQIVND (reference sequence). The CDR3 bases are TGTGCCAGTAGTATTAGCGGGATTACGAATGAGCAGTTCTTC. Translation gives CASSISGITNEQFF. The full variable domain, with the rest looked up from reference TRBV19 and TRBJ2-1, is DGGITQSPKYLFRKEGQNVTLSCEQNLNHDAMYWYRQDPGQGLRLIYYSQIVNDFQKGDIAEGYSVSREKKESFPLTVTSAQKNPTAFYLCASSISGITNEQFFGPGTRLTVL.

This clonotype was counted a few times. The chain combines TRBV5-1 with TRBJ2-3, with TRBD1 identical over 11 bases. Germline assignment: CDR1 SGHRS and CDR2 YFSETQ. This CDR3 spans 14 amino acids. V dropped 7 bases and J dropped 5; count of bases not matched to a gene: 6. The chain's CDR3 is CASAGQGAGDTQYF. CDR3 coding DNA: TGCGCCAGCGCTGGACAGGGGGCCGGAGATACGCAGTATTTT.

This chain uses TRBV6-1 with TRBJ1-1; D gene ambiguous. V lost 6 bases, J lost 0 bases, and 11 bases lay in between. The CDR3 runs 14 residues. The V gene's germline CDR1 is MNHNS and CDR2 SASEGT. CDR3 amino acids: CASSPWLMNTEAFF. The CDR3 DNA reads TGTGCCAGCAGCCCCTGGCTAATGAACACTGAAGCTTTCTTT.

The chain recombines TRBV20-1 with TRBJ2-7; 8 positions match TRBD2. V lost 5 bases to trimming and J lost 5 bases; unmatched junction nucleotides: 11. Germline loops: CDR1 DFQATT, CDR2 SNEGSKA (reference sequence). This CDR3 has 14 amino acids. CDR3 coding DNA: TGCAGTGCTCCTAGTGGCGGGGGGTTCAACGAGCAGTACTTC. Its protein is CSAPSGGGFNEQYF.